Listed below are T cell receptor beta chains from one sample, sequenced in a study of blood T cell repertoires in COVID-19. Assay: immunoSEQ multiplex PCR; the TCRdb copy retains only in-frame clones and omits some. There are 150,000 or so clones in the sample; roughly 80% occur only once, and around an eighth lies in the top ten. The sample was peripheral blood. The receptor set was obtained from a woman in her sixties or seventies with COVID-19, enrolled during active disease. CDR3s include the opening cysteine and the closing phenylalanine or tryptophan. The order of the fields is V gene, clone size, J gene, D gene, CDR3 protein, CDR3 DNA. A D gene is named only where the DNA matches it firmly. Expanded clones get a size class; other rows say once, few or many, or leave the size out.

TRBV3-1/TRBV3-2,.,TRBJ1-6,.,CASSQDWDYGSPLHF,TGTGCCAGCAGCCAAGATTGGGACTATGGTTCACCCCTCCACTTT
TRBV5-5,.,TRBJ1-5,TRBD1,CASSSSGGPVTSNQPQHF,TGTGCCAGCAGCTCCTCAGGGGGCCCGGTGACTAGCAATCAGCCCCAGCATTTT
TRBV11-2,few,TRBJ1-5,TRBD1,CASSKDRGGPQHF,TGTGCCAGCAGCAAGGACAGGGGAGGGCCCCAGCATTTT
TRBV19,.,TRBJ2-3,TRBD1,CASSILRGTTDTQYF,TGTGCCAGTAGTATTCTCAGGGGGACGACAGATACGCAGTATTTT
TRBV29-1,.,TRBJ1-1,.,CSAKRLDRNTEAFF,TGCAGCGCCAAAAGATTAGACAGGAACACTGAAGCTTTCTTT
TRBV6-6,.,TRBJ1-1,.,CASSQGPDTEAFF,TGTGCCAGTTCTCAGGGGCCCGACACTGAAGCTTTCTTT
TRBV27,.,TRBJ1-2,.,CASRPQVNYGYTF,TGTGCCAGCAGGCCACAGGTTAACTATGGCTACACCTTC
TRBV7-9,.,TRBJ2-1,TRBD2,CASSPMSLRGRQGEQFF,TGTGCCAGCAGCCCCATGAGCCTCCGCGGGAGGCAGGGTGAGCAGTTCTTC
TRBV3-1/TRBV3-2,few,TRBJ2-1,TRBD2,CASRRSGAQPSYNEQFF,TGTGCCAGCAGACGAAGCGGGGCCCAACCTTCCTACAATGAGCAGTTCTTC
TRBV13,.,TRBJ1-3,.,CASSLGGGAGNTIYF,TGTGCCAGCAGCTTAGGTGGAGGGGCTGGAAACACCATATATTTT
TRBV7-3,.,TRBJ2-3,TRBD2,CASGRGGATDTQYF,TGTGCCAGCGGACGCGGGGGGGCAACAGATACGCAGTATTTT
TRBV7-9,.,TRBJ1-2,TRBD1,CASSSRTGLNYGYTF,TGTGCCAGCAGCTCTAGGACAGGGCTTAACTATGGCTACACCTTC
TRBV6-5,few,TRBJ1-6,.,CASSLSPNSPLHF,TGTGCCAGCAGTTTAAGCCCCAATTCACCCCTCCACTTT
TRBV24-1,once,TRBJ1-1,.,CATSDSQGGNTEAFF,TGTGCCACCAGTGATTCTCAGGGAGGGAACACTGAAGCTTTCTTT
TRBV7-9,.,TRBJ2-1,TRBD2,CASSFFTSGKYNEQFF,TGTGCCAGCAGCTTTTTCACTAGCGGGAAGTACAATGAGCAGTTCTTC
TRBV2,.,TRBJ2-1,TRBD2,CASSQTSGRANFF,TGTGCCAGCAGTCAAACTAGCGGGAGGGCGAATTTCTTC
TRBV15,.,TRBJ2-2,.,CATSRDGLMNTGELFF,TGTGCCACCAGCAGAGATGGGCTAATGAACACCGGGGAGCTGTTTTTT
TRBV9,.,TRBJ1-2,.,CASTGNSYGYTF,TGTGCCAGCACCGGGAACAGCTATGGCTACACCTTC
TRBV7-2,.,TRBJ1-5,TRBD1,CASSVGQLGNQPQHF,TGTGCCAGCAGCGTGGGACAGCTAGGCAATCAGCCCCAGCATTTT
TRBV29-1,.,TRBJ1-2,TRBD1,CSVGSPNRGPYGYTF,TGCAGCGTTGGCTCCCCTAACAGGGGACCCTATGGCTACACCTTC
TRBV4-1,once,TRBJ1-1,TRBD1,CASSQNSGTGKAFF,TGCGCCAGCAGCCAGAACTCCGGGACAGGGAAAGCTTTCTTT
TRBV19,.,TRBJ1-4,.,CASSIGGVINEKLFF,TGTGCCAGTAGTATAGGAGGCGTAATTAATGAAAAACTGTTTTTT
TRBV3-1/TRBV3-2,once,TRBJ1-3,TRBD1,CASSLVGQGGTGNTIYF,TGTGCCAGCAGCCTAGTGGGACAGGGAGGAACTGGAAACACCATATATTTT
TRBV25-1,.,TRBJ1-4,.,CASTKQGSEKLFF,TGTGCCAGCACAAAGCAGGGATCTGAAAAACTGTTTTTT
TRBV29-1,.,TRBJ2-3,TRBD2,CSVDGTSGRPTDTQYF,TGCAGCGTCGACGGGACTAGCGGGAGGCCCACAGATACGCAGTATTTT
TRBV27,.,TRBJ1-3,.,CASSPRREPFGNTIYF,TGTGCCAGCAGTCCCCGTAGAGAACCGTTTGGAAACACCATATATTTT
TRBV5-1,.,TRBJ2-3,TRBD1,CASSPWTGGSTDTQYF,TGCGCCAGCAGCCCCTGGACAGGGGGAAGCACAGATACGCAGTATTTT